This TCR beta chain is from a study of blood T cell repertoires in COVID-19. Overall study context: PBMCs, B-cell-depleted T cells, or T cells were the source of the cDNA or gDNA that made up the material.

Seattle patients were enrolled during active infection and followed longitudinally. Measured with immunoSEQ multiplex PCR; TCRdb has only the in-frame clones, and not every one. The sample yields 210,000 or so clones, less than 85% seen once. In its sample, this clone was seen once. With 2 bases removed from V and 7 bases from J, the gap between germline ends came to 18 bases. This CDR3 is 17 amino acids long. The V gene's germline CDR1 is SGHTA and CDR2 FQGTGA. Material: peripheral blood. This sequence originates from a woman of 80 years or more with COVID-19, enrolled during active disease. The chain uses TRBV7-3 and TRBJ1-6; weak D call: TRBD1 (5 bases). The CDR3, as DNA: TGTGCCAGCAGCTTATCCGCAGGGCCGGGAGGAAATTCACCCCTCCACTTT. Encoded protein: CASSLSAGPGGNSPLHF.